Listed here are 23 T cell receptor beta chains from one sample, sequenced in a study of molecular identifiers for immune sequencing clone quantification. MiXCR was run by TCRdb on the PCR reads, yielding one entry per CDR3 protein. The repertoire includes roughly 320,000 distinct CDR3 sequences, under 25% of them detected once, and 0.65% to 0.95% sits in the top ten. Sequencing was done on a sample of naive CD8+ T cells from blood, with Jurkat cell RNA spiked in. This sample's subset: FACS-sorted CD8+CD4-CCR7+CD45RA+ naive T cells. The receptors come from a human donor in good health. Some libraries in this study had Jurkat cell RNA spiked in.

On this clonotype: A junction boundary mismatches the germline segment, possibly from a read error. The rearrangement links TRBV20-1 to TRBJ2-1; 11 positions agree with TRBD2. From germline, CDR1 is DFQATT and CDR2 SNEGSKA (reference sequence). This CDR3 comprises 17 residues. CDR3 sequence reads: CSARGVQLAGVNDEQFF. The CDR3 DNA reads as TGCAGTGCCAGAGGGGTCCAACTAGCGGGAGTTAACGATGAGCAGTTCTTC.

There are a few counts of this clonotype. The chain combines TRBV28 with TRBJ2-7, with 14 positions matching TRBD2. Trimming removed 6 bases from V and 7 bases from J; junction bases left unmatched: 8. CDR3 length: 15 amino acids. Per the germline V gene, CDR1 is MDHEN and CDR2 is SYDVKM. Here the CDR3 DNA reads TGTGCCAGCAGGGATCCGGGACTAGCGGGAGAAGAGCAGTACTTC. Protein product: CASRDPGLAGEEQYF.

The V and J genes are TRBV5-1 and TRBJ2-1; 9 bases align to TRBD2. V was clipped by 4 bases and J by 0 bases; unmatched bases: 11. There are 18 residues in the CDR3. CDR1 is SGHRS and CDR2 is YFSETQ in the germline V gene. The CDR3 spells CASSPLGLALSSYNEQFF. The DNA of the CDR3 is TGCGCCAGCAGCCCGCTAGGACTAGCGCTTAGCTCCTACAATGAGCAGTTCTTC.

This sequence joins TRBV6-2 or TRBV6-3 and TRBJ2-2; D call uncertain. Trimming pared 2 bases from V and 1 base from J, leaving 8 bases between. The CDR3 sequence is 15 residues long. Germline values: CDR1 MNHEY, CDR2 SVGEGT. The CDR3 sequence: CASSYRLGNTGELFF. In DNA, the CDR3 is TGTGCCAGCAGTTACAGGCTGGGGAACACCGGGGAGCTGTTTTTT.

The rearrangement links TRBV14 to TRBJ1-1, with D possibly TRBD1 on 5 matching bases. This CDR3 is 13 amino acids long. The V end lost 0 bases, the J end lost 6 bases, and 8 bases lay between the germline ends. Germline lookup yields CDR1 SGHDN and CDR2 FVKESK. The CDR3 loop is CASSQDTGAEAFF. The CDR3 DNA reads TGTGCCAGCAGCCAAGACACGGGGGCTGAAGCTTTCTTT.

About this clonotype: The junction shows a germline mismatch at one end, possibly a read error. The chain employs TRBV7-7 and TRBJ2-5; D could derive from TRBD1 or TRBD2 (5 bases each). From germline, CDR1 is SSHAT and CDR2 FNYEAQ (reference sequence). The CDR3 length is 13 residues. Here the CDR3 DNA reads TGTGCTAGCAGCTTAAAAGGGGACGAGACCCAGTACTTC. Protein product: CASSLKGDETQYF.

This clonotype has just a few counts. The V call is TRBV9, the J call TRBJ2-7, with D possibly matching TRBD2 (6 bases). The CDR3 is made up of 16 amino acids. Trimming removed 0 bases from V and 3 bases from J, with 16 bases in between. The germline V gene has CDR1 SGDLS and CDR2 YYNGEE. Here the CDR3 reads CASSVDSSGGFYEQYF. The CDR3, as DNA: TGTGCCAGCAGCGTAGATAGCTCCGGAGGGTTCTACGAGCAGTACTTC.

A note on this clonotype: One end of the junction fails to match germline, which may point to a read error. The rearrangement joins TRBV25-1 to TRBJ2-7; 7 nucleotides line up with TRBD1. CDR1 MGHDK and CDR2 SYGVNS come from the germline V gene. This CDR3 is built from 14 residues. DNA for the CDR3: TGTGCCATCAGTGAATATGAGGGGGCATACGAGCAGTACTTC. This gives the protein CAISEYEGAYEQYF.

This clonotype was counted between two and nine times. The V call is TRBV20-1, the J call TRBJ2-3, with TRBD2 matching over 11 bases. J gave up 1 base and V 6 bases, and 3 bases lay outside the gene matches. Germline CDR1 is DFQATT and CDR2 is SNEGSKA (reference sequence). The CDR3 is 14 amino acids. The CDR3 DNA reads TGCAGTGCGGGGACTAGCGGTCGCACAGATACGCAGTATTTT. Protein sequence: CSAGTSGRTDTQYF.

This clonotype was detected many times. The chain combines TRBV20-1 with TRBJ2-2; D is uncertain. V lost 5 bases and J 1 base, leaving 8 bases between the germline ends. This CDR3 has 13 residues. Germline values: CDR1 DFQATT, CDR2 SNEGSKA (reference sequence). The CDR3 loop is CSASKLNTGELFF. The CDR3 bases are TGCAGTGCTTCAAAGCTGAACACCGGGGAGCTGTTTTTT.

V usage is TRBV19 and J usage is TRBJ1-1, with 9 bases matching TRBD1. Looked up from germline, CDR1 is LNHDA and CDR2 is SQIVND (reference sequence). V lost 2 bases, J lost 0 bases, and 7 bases stayed unmatched. This CDR3 region has 17 residues. The CDR3 loop is CASSIPGTGWVNTEAFF. The CDR3 DNA reads as TGTGCCAGTAGTATACCCGGGACAGGGTGGGTGAACACTGAAGCTTTCTTT.

In DNA form, the CDR3 reads TGTGCCAGCAGCCCCGGCCAGACCGGCTCCTACGAGCAGTACTTC. This gives the protein CASSPGQTGSYEQYF. This chain connects TRBV7-9 to TRBJ2-7; D uncertain. Germline-derived CDR1 and CDR2 are SEHNR and FQNEAQ (reference sequence). This CDR3 is built from 15 residues. V lost 5 bases and J lost 0, with 14 bases in between.

V gene TRBV6-5 combines with J gene TRBJ2-7; D tentatively reads TRBD1 or TRBD2 (5 bases each). The germline CDR1 and CDR2 sequences are MNHEY and SVGAGI. The CDR3 has 14 residues. V dropped 5 bases and J dropped 3 bases, with 14 bases sitting between them. CDR3 loop: CASSLTTGDYEQYF. The CDR3 nucleotides read TGTGCCAGCAGTCTGACTACAGGAGACTACGAGCAGTACTTC.

As to this clonotype: A much larger clone lies one base from this, so it may be a read error. V and J are TRBV14 and TRBJ1-5, with D possibly matching TRBD1 (6 bases). This CDR3 region has 18 residues. Germline CDR1 and CDR2: SGHDN and FVKESK. V was shortened by 4 bases and J by 5 bases, with 24 bases between the two germline ends. Written as DNA, the CDR3 is TGTGCCAGCAGCCGGTCGAAGGCCGGGGGCCAGGGGCATCAGCCCCAGCATTTT. Translating gives CASSRSKAGGQGHQPQHF.

This clonotype was recorded a few times. The gene calls are TRBV28 and TRBJ2-7, with 8 bases aligning to TRBD1. This CDR3 has 16 residues. Germline values: CDR1 MDHEN, CDR2 SYDVKM. The junction had 10 bases not matched to a gene; V was cut back by 4 bases and J by 2 bases. CDR3 region: CASSSIRTGTTYEQYF. The CDR3 region has the DNA TGTGCCAGCAGTTCTATAAGGACAGGGACCACCTACGAGCAGTACTTC. The complete variable domain, with remaining parts taken from reference TRBV28 and TRBJ2-7, reads DVKVTQSSRYLVKRTGEKVFLECVQDMDHENMFWYRQDPGLGLRLIYFSYDVKMKEKGDIPEGYSVSREKKERFSLILESASTNQTSMYLCASSSIRTGTTYEQYFGPGTRLTVT.

V gene TRBV7-8 combines with J gene TRBJ1-5, with D hard to call. Germline-derived CDR1 and CDR2 are SGHVS and FQNEAQ. V shed 5 bases and J shed 12 bases, with 17 bases lying between them. CDR3 length: 13 residues. For the CDR3, the DNA is TGTGCCAGCAGCCTAACCGGCCCCCCGCTCCAGCATTTT. Translation: CASSLTGPPLQHF.

Concerning this clonotype itself: Given a much more abundant clone one base away, this may be a read error. The chain is built from TRBV4-3 and TRBJ2-5, with D possibly called TRBD1 or TRBD2 (5 bases each). Looked up from germline, CDR1 is LGHNA and CDR2 is YSLEER. The V end was cut by 5 bases, the J end by 2 bases, with 12 bases between. The CDR3 consists of 14 residues. The DNA for the CDR3 is TGCGCCAGCAGCGAGGGACCGCCACAAGAGACCCAGTACTTC. This translates into CASSEGPPQETQYF.

This clonotype has at least ten counts. The chain links TRBV7-9 to TRBJ1-4; D gene uncertain. Trimming left V 8 bases short and J 0 bases short, with 7 bases between. Germline assignment: CDR1 SEHNR and CDR2 FQNEAQ (reference sequence). CDR3 size: 13 residues. CDR3 amino acids: CASDSATNEKLFF. The CDR3 coding sequence is TGTGCCAGCGACTCTGCAACTAATGAAAAACTGTTTTTT.

This clonotype was seen ten or more times. The chain uses TRBV7-6 and TRBJ2-5, with a tentative D call TRBD2 (5 bases). The CDR3 has 17 residues. CDR1 and CDR2 (germline): SGHVS, FNYEAQ. V gave up 5 bases and J gave up 0 bases, with 19 bases separating them. The chain's CDR3 is CASSLLGLETYQETQYF. CDR3 bases: TGTGCCAGCAGCCTACTAGGATTGGAAACCTACCAAGAGACCCAGTACTTC.

This clonotype was observed a few times. The V call is TRBV4-1, the J call TRBJ2-1; TRBD1 or TRBD2 may be the D gene (6 bases each). Between the trimmed V and J ends, which lost 1 base and 12 bases, there was a span of 16 bases. There are 14 residues in the CDR3. The germline V gene has CDR1 MGHRA and CDR2 YSYEKL. The CDR3 region has the DNA TGCGCCAGCAGCCAAGGTGGTGGAGGGGGGCTGCAGTTCTTC. It encodes CASSQGGGGGLQFF.

A word on this clonotype: This may be a read error, as it is one base from a much larger clone. The CDR3 loop is CSVPGTGDLGEIQYF. DNA for the CDR3: TGCAGCGTTCCCGGGACAGGGGATTTGGGAGAGATCCAGTACTTC. The chain is built from TRBV29-1 and TRBJ2-5, with 10 positions matching TRBD1. CDR1 and CDR2 (germline): SQVTM, ANQGSEA. This CDR3 spans 15 amino acids.

This clonotype has at least ten counts. The chain employs TRBV19 and TRBJ1-5; D is ambiguous. Germline CDR1 is LNHDA and CDR2 is SQIVND (reference sequence). The length of the CDR3 is 12 residues. Trimming stripped 1 base from V and 7 bases from J, with 5 bases between. CDR3 in DNA: TGTGCCAGTAGTATAGGTGCCCAGCCCCAGCATTTT. Translating it yields CASSIGAQPQHF.

A note on this clonotype: The CDR3 ends on some other residue instead of the conserved phenylalanine or tryptophan, so this is likely a read error. DNA for the CDR3: TGCAGCGTGCCCGGGACTAGCGGGGGGCTATACGAGCAGTACTAC. Protein: CSVPGTSGGLYEQYY. The chain recombines TRBV29-1 with TRBJ2-7; 15 nucleotides match TRBD2. Germline-derived CDR1 and CDR2 are SQVTM and ANQGSEA. The CDR3 is 15 amino acids. Trimming cost V 6 bases and J 4 bases; bases outside gene matches: 7.